This paragraph reports one TCR beta chain. Its antigen remains unidentified. The CDR3 totals 14 residues. V shed 5 bases, J shed 4 bases, and the junction held 4 bases outside the gene matches. Germline CDR1 reads MNHEY; CDR2 reads SMNVEV (reference sequence). Library preparation for TCR beta used quantitative 5'-RACE with molecular barcodes. TCRdb independently ran MiXCR on the 5' RACE reads; one entry per CDR3 protein. The table records 30,000 to 45,000 distinct CDR3 sequences, more than 15% of them present only once. The sample comes from a study of CD8 T cells in ankylosing spondylitis. Overall study results and limits: Clones linked to disease were reported to show significant enrichment in matched ankylosing spondylitis synovial fluid. Earlier literature documents some of the motif variants in reactive arthritis synovial fluid and blood. In ankylosing spondylitis blood, a motif of seven to nine highly homologous TCR beta variants appeared characteristic.

The chain couples TRBV27 to TRBJ2-1; TRBD1 aligns across 8 bases. The specimen sequenced was blood. The TCR comes from a male donor with ankylosing spondylitis or in good health (not recorded which). In DNA form, the CDR3 reads TGTGCCAGCAGTGGGACAGGAACATACAATGAGCAGTTCTTC. Translation: CASSGTGTYNEQFF.